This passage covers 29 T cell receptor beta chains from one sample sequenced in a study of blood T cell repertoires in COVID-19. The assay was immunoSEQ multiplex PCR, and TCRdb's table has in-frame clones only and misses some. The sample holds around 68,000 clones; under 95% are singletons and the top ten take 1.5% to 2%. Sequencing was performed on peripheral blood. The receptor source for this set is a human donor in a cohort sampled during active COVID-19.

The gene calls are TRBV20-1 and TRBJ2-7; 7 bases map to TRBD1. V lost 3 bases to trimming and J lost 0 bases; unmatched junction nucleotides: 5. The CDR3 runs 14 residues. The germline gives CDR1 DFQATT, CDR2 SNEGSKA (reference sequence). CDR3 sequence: CSASRRQGSYEQYF. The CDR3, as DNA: TGCAGTGCTAGTAGGCGACAGGGCTCCTACGAGCAGTACTTC.

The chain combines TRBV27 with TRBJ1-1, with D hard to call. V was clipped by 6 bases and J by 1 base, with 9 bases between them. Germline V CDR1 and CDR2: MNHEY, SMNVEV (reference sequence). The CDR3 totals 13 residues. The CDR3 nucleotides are TGTGCCAGCAGACTAACGGGGAACACTGAAGCTTTCTTT. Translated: CASRLTGNTEAFF.

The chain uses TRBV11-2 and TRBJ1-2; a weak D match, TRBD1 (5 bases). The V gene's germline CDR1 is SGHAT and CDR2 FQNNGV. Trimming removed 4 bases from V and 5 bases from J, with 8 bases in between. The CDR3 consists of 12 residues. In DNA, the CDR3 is TGTGCCAGCAGCTCGGGGGGGTATGGCTACACCTTC. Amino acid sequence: CASSSGGYGYTF.

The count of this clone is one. The CDR3 DNA follows: TGTGCCAGCAGCTTAGGGGGCTTCGCCACGCGGGACCAGCATTTT. Its protein product is CASSLGGFATRDQHF. The V and J genes are TRBV7-9 and TRBJ1-5; possible D gene TRBD1, 5 bases. The CDR3 totals 15 residues. The germline V and J ends were trimmed by 1 base and 12 bases, with 19 bases remaining between them. CDR1 is SEHNR, CDR2 FQNEAQ, per germline (reference sequence).

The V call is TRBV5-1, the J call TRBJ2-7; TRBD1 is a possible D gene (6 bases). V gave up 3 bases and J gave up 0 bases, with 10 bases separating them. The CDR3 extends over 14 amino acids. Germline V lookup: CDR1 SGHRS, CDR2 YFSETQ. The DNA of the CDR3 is TGCGCCAGCAGCTGGGGACAAAGCTCCTACGAGCAGTACTTC. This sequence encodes CASSWGQSSYEQYF. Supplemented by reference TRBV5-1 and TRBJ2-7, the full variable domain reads KAGVTQTPRYLIKTRGQQVTLSCSPISGHRSVSWYQQTPGQGLQFLFEYFSETQRNKGNFPGRFSGRQFSNSRSEMNVSTLELGDSALYLCASSWGQSSYEQYFGPGTRLTVT.

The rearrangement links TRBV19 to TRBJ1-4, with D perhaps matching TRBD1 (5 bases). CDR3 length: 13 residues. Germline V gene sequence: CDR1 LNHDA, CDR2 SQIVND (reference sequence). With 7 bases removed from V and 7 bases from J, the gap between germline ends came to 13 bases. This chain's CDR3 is CASTVRRGEKLFF. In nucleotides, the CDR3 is TGTGCCAGTACCGTGAGGAGGGGTGAAAAACTGTTTTTT.

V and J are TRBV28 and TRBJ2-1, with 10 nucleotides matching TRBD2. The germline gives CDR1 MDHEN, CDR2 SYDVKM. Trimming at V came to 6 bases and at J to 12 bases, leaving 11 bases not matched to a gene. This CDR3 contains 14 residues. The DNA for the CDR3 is TGTGCCAGCAGGCCCGCCGGGACTAGCGACTTGCAGTTCTTC. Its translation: CASRPAGTSDLQFF.

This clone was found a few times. This CDR3 reads CASSQGHSASYEQYF. The CDR3 bases are TGCGCCAGCAGCCAAGGGCACAGTGCGTCCTACGAGCAGTACTTC. The J gene is TRBJ2-7, the V gene TRBV4-3; D uncertain. Germline assignment: CDR1 LGHNA and CDR2 YSLEER. V lost 1 base to trimming and J lost 1 base, with 11 bases between them. The CDR3 loop spans 15 amino acids.

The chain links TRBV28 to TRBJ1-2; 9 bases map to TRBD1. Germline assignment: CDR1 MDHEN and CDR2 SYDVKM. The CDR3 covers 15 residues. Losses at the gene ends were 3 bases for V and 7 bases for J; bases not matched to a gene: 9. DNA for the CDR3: TGTGCCAGCAGTTTGTCGAGACAGGGGGAACTTGGCTACACCTTC. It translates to CASSLSRQGELGYTF.

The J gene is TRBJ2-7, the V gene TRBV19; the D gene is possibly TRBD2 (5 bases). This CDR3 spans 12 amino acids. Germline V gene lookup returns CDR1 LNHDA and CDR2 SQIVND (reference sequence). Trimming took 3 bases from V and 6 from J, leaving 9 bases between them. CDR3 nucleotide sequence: TGTGCCAGTAGTATTCGGGGTCGCGAGCAGTACTTC. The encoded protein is CASSIRGREQYF.

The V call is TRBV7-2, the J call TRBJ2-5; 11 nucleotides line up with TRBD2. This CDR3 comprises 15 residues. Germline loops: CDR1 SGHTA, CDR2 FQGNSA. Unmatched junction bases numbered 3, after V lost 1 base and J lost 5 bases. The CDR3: CASSLVPSGRETQYF. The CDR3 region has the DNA TGTGCCAGCAGCTTAGTACCTAGCGGGAGGGAGACCCAGTACTTC. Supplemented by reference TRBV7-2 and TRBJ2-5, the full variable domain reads GAGVSQSPSNKVTEKGKDVELRCDPISGHTALYWYRQSLGQGLEFLIYFQGNSAPDKSGLPSDRFSAERTGGSVSTLTIQRTQQEDSAVYLCASSLVPSGRETQYFGPGTRLLVL.

The CDR3 bases are TGTGCCAGCAGTTCAGGACTAGCGGGAATTACGCAGTATTTT. This encodes CASSSGLAGITQYF. The chain employs TRBV6-5 and TRBJ2-3; 12 bases agree with TRBD2. CDR1 MNHEY and CDR2 SVGAGI come from the germline V gene. The V and J ends lost 4 bases and 8 bases, in that order; junction bases with no gene match: 4. The CDR3 consists of 14 residues.

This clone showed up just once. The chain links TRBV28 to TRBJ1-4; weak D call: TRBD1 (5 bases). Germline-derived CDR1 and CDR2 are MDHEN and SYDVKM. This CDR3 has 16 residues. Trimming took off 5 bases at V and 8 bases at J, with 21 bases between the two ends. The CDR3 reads CASSPFSTNKGEKLFF. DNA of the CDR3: TGTGCCAGCAGTCCGTTTTCCACGAACAAGGGGGAAAAACTGTTTTTT.

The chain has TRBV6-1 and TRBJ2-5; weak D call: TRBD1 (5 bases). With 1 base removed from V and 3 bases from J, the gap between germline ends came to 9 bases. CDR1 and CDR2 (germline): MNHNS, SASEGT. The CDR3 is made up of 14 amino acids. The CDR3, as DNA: TGTGCCAGCAGTGAAGGGGGCAGAGAAGAGACCCAGTACTTC. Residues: CASSEGGREETQYF.

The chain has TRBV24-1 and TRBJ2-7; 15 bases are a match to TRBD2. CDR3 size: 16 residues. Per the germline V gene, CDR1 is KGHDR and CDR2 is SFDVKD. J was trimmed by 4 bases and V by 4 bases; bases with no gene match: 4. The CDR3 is CATSDRTSGREYEQYF. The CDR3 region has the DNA TGTGCCACCAGTGACCGGACTAGCGGGAGGGAATACGAGCAGTACTTC.

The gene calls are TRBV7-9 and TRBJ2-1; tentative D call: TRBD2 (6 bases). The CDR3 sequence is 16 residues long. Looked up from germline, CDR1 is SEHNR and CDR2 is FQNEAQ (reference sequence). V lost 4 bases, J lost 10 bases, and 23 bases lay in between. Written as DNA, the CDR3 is TGTGCCAGCAGCTCTAGGGGACTGGACGTGAGGGGCGAGCAGTTCTTC. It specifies CASSSRGLDVRGEQFF.

Here the CDR3 DNA reads TGTGCCAGTAGTACCCGACAGGGGTTGGGCACTGAAGCTTTCTTT. Its protein is CASSTRQGLGTEAFF. V gene TRBV19 combines with J gene TRBJ1-1; 8 positions match TRBD1. Unmatched junction bases numbered 8, after V lost 4 bases and J lost 4 bases. The CDR3 covers 15 residues. The germline CDR1 and CDR2 sequences are LNHDA and SQIVND (reference sequence). Together with reference TRBV19 and TRBJ1-1, the CDR3 gives the full variable domain: DGGITQSPKYLFRKEGQNVTLSCEQNLNHDAMYWYRQDPGQGLRLIYYSQIVNDFQKGDIAEGYSVSREKKESFPLTVTSAQKNPTAFYLCASSTRQGLGTEAFFGQGTRLTVV.

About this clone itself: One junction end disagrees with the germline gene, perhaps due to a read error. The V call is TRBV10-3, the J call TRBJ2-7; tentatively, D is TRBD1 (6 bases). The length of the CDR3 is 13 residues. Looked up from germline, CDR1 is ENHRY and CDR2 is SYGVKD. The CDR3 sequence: CAISSGASDEQYF. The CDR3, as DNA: TGTGCCATCAGTTCAGGGGCCTCCGACGAGCAGTACTTC.

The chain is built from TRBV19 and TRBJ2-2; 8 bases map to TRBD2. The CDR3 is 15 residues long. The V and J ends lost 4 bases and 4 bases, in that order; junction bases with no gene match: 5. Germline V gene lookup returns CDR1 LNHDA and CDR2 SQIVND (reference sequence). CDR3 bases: TGTGCCAGTAGTACCCGGACTAGCCCCACCGGGGAGCTGTTTTTT. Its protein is CASSTRTSPTGELFF.

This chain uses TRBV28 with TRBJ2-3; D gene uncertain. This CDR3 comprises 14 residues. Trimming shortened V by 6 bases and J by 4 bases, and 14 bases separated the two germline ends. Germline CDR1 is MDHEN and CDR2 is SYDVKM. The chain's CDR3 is CASRTRVRADTQYF. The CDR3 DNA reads TGTGCCAGCAGGACAAGAGTAAGAGCAGATACGCAGTATTTT.

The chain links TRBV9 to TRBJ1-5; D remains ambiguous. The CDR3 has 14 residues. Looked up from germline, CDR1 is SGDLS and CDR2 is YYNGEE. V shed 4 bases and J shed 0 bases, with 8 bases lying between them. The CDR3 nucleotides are TGTGCCAGCAGCTCCACAGATAGCAATCAGCCCCAGCATTTT. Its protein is CASSSTDSNQPQHF.

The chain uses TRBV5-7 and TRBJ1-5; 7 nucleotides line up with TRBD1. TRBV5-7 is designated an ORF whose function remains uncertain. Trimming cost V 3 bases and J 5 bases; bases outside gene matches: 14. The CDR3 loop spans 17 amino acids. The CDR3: CASSSQMDMTGHQPQHF. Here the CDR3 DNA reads TGTGCCAGCAGCTCTCAAATGGATATGACAGGGCATCAGCCCCAGCATTTT.

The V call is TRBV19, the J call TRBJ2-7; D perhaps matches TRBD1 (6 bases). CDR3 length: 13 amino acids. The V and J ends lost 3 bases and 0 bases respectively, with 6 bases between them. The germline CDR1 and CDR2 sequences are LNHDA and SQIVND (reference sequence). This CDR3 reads CASSMDSSYEQYF. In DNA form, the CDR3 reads TGTGCCAGTAGTATGGACAGCTCCTACGAGCAGTACTTC.

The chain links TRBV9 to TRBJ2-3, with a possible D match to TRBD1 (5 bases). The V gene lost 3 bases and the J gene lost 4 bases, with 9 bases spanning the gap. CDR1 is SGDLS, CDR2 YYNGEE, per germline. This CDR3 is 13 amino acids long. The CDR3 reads CASSEQTADTQYF. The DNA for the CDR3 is TGTGCCAGCAGCGAGCAGACAGCAGATACGCAGTATTTT.

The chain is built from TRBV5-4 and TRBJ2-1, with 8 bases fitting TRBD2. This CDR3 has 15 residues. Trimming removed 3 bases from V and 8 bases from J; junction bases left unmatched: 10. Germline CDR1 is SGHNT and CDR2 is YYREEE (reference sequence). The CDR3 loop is CASSWSGSFSHEQFF. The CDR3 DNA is TGTGCCAGCAGCTGGAGCGGGAGTTTTTCCCATGAGCAGTTCTTC.

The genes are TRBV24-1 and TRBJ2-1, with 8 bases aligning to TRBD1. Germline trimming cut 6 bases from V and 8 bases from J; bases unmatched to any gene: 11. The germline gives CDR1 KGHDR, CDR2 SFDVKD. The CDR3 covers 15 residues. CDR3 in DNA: TGTGCCACCAGTATCTCAGGACAGGGTAGATATGAGCAGTTCTTC. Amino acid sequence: CATSISGQGRYEQFF.

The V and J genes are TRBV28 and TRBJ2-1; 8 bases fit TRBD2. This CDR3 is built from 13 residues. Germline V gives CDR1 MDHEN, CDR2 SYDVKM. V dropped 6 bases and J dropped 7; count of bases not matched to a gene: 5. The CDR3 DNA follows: TGTGCCAGCAGCGGGAGGGTTCCGAATGAGCAGTTCTTC. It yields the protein CASSGRVPNEQFF.

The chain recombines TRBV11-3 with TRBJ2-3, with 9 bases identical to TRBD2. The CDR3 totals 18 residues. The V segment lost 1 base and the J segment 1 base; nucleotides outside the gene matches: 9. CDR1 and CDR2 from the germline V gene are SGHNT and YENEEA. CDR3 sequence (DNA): TGTGCCAGCAGCTTAGTGGCTTCGTGGACTAGCGGCACAGATACGCAGTATTTT. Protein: CASSLVASWTSGTDTQYF.

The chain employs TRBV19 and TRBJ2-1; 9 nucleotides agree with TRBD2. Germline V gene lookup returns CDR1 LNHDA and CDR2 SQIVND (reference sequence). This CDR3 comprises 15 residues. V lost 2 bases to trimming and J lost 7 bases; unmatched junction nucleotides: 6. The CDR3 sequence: CASSISSGIGNEQFF. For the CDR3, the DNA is TGTGCCAGTAGTATATCTAGCGGGATTGGAAATGAGCAGTTCTTC.